This T cell receptor beta chain was observed in a study of blood T cell repertoires in COVID-19. Across the whole study: Samples came from the United States, Italy and Spain, spanning acute and convalescent COVID-19. T cells, B-cell-depleted T cells, or PBMCs supplied cDNA or gDNA.

The J segment lost 3 bases and the V segment lost 9 bases, leaving 7 bases of the junction unmatched. There are 14 residues in the CDR3. CDR1 and CDR2 (germline): LNHDA, SQIVND (reference sequence). This clone was recorded only once. In the original analysis: Amplifying reference gene primers gave estimates of nucleated cell counts. Assay used: immunoSEQ multiplex PCR; TCRdb lists only in-frame clones, some missing. That table furnishes V, J and clone size, whereas the DNA furnished D and trimming. The data show 240,000 or so clones, approximately 86% seen once. Sequencing was carried out using peripheral blood. The clonotype comes from a woman under 40 with acute or convalescent COVID-19. V is TRBV19 and J is TRBJ2-2, with 7 bases fitting TRBD1. CDR3 amino acids: CASTGQSHTGELFF. CDR3 nucleotide sequence: TGTGCCAGCACGGGACAGTCCCACACCGGGGAGCTGTTTTTT.